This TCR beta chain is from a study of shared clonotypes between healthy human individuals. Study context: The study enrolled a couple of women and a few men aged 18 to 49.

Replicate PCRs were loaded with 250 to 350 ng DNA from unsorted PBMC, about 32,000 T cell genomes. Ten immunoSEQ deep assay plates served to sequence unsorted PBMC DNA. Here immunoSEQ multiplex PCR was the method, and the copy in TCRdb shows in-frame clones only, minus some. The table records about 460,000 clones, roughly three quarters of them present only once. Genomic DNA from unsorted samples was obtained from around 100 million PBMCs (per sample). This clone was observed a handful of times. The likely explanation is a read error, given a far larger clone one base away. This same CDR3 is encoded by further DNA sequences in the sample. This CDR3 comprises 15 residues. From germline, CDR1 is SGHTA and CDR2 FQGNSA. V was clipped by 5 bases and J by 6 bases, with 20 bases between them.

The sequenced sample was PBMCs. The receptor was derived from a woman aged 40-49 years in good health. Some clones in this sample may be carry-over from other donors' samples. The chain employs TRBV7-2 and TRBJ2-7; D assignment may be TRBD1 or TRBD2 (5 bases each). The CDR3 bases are TGTGCCAGCAGCCCAACAGCCGGGACGGGGCGCGAGCAGTACTTC. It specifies CASSPTAGTGREQYF.